The rows below give T cell receptor beta chains drawn from one sample of a study of T cell responses to AZD1222 COVID-19 vaccine. Profiled with immunoSEQ multiplex PCR; TCRdb holds only in-frame clones, not every one. Among under 100,000 clones listed, approximately 91% were seen once. The sample consisted of peripheral blood, taken on day 0 of AZD1222 vaccination. These receptors all stem from an adult in good health. Each CDR3 is given with its conserved first and last residue. Fields, in order: clone size, V gene, D gene, J gene, CDR3 DNA, CDR3 protein. D genes are given only for firm matches. The size of a clone is reported for some rows only, either as once, few or many, or as a class for expanded clones.

-,TRBV19,TRBD1,TRBJ1-2,TGTGCCAGTAGTCAATCGCAGGGGGCTCTTGGCTACACCTTC,CASSQSQGALGYTF
-,TRBV5-3,-,TRBJ1-5,TGTGCCAGAAGCCACTCTGGGGACAAAACAGACCAGCCCCAGCATTTT,CARSHSGDKTDQPQHF
-,TRBV10-3,TRBD2,TRBJ2-2,TGTGCCACCAGGCGGGGGGGCCAGGAAGGCGGGGAGCTGTTTTTT,CATRRGGQEGGELFF
few,TRBV5-3,TRBD1,TRBJ2-5,TGTGCCAGAAGCTTCCCAGGGGGAGAGACCCAGTACTTC,CARSFPGGETQYF
-,TRBV18,TRBD2,TRBJ2-1,TGTGCCAGCTCACTGTTCGGGACTAGCGGGGGGACCGAGCAGTTCTTC,CASSLFGTSGGTEQFF
-,TRBV28,-,TRBJ1-3,TGTGCCAGCAGTTTAGCCCGGTTTAGCTCTGGAAACACCATATATTTT,CASSLARFSSGNTIYF
-,TRBV6-1,-,TRBJ1-3,TGTGCCAGCAGTGAAGGGCGGATCTCTGGAAACACCATATATTTT,CASSEGRISGNTIYF
-,TRBV5-5,TRBD2,TRBJ2-3,TGTGCCAGCAGATCGGGACTAGCGAGGTCAGATACGCAGTATTTT,CASRSGLARSDTQYF
-,TRBV4-3,TRBD2,TRBJ2-5,TGCGCCAGCAGCCAAGACCGACCTACTAGCGGGGGGGCCCGGGAGACCCAGTACTTC,CASSQDRPTSGGARETQYF
-,TRBV5-6,TRBD2,TRBJ2-5,TGTGCCAGCAGCACGTGGACTAGCGGGGGGGCCCCCCAAGAGACCCAGTACTTC,CASSTWTSGGAPQETQYF
once,TRBV15,TRBD1,TRBJ1-4,TGTGCCACCAGCAGAGATGTCCGGACAGGGGTTCCCGCTCATGAAAAACTGTTTTTT,CATSRDVRTGVPAHEKLFF
few,TRBV11-2,TRBD1,TRBJ1-2,TGTGCCAGCAGCCAGGACAGGGGTAACTATGGCTACACCTTC,CASSQDRGNYGYTF
-,TRBV24-1,-,TRBJ1-1,TGTGCCACCAGTGATAAATCAGGGCTGGGGATGAACACTGAAGCTTTCTTT,CATSDKSGLGMNTEAFF
-,TRBV5-1,-,TRBJ1-2,TGCGCCAGCAGCTACACCGACAGGTATGGTGGCTACACCTTC,CASSYTDRYGGYTF
-,TRBV6-1,TRBD1,TRBJ1-4,TGTGCCAGCAGTGAACTCGACAGGGGGGGTGAAAAACTGTTTTTT,CASSELDRGGEKLFF
-,TRBV5-1,TRBD2,TRBJ2-1,TGCGCCAGCAGCATCATAGCGGGGAGCTCCTACAATGAGCAGTTCTTC,CASSIIAGSSYNEQFF
-,TRBV5-5,-,TRBJ1-5,TGTGCCAGCAGCCCCGTCTCAGGGGCACAAAGGGCGCCCCAGCATTTT,CASSPVSGAQRAPQHF
few,TRBV4-1,-,TRBJ1-1,TGCGCCAGCAGCCAAGGGGTCATTCCGGGAATTGGGACTGAAGCTTTCTTT,CASSQGVIPGIGTEAFF
-,TRBV4-2,-,TRBJ2-2,TGTGCCAGCAGCCAAGCATCGGGGGTGAACACCGGGGAGCTGTTTTTT,CASSQASGVNTGELFF
-,TRBV27,-,TRBJ1-5,TGTGCCAGCAGTTCGGGACGGGGGGATCAGCCCCAGCATTTT,CASSSGRGDQPQHF
-,TRBV18,-,TRBJ2-7,TGTGCCAGCTCACCGCAGGTGCCGAAGAATTACGAGCAGTACTTC,CASSPQVPKNYEQYF
-,TRBV19,TRBD1,TRBJ1-2,TGTGCCAGTAGTATACCGGGACAGGGCGGTTATGGCTACACCTTC,CASSIPGQGGYGYTF
-,TRBV5-1,-,TRBJ1-1,TGCGCCAGCATGAATACTTATGAAGCTTTCTTT,CASMNTYEAFF
-,TRBV5-1,-,TRBJ2-1,TGCGCCAGCAGCTTGACAGAAGATTTCAATGAGCAGTTCTTC,CASSLTEDFNEQFF
-,TRBV2,TRBD1,TRBJ2-3,TGTGCCAGCAGGCGGACAGGGACAGATACGCAGTATTTT,CASRRTGTDTQYF
-,TRBV10-3,-,TRBJ1-1,TGTGCCATCAGGGAAACAGGTGCTGAAGCTTTCTTT,CAIRETGAEAFF
once,TRBV7-9,-,TRBJ1-2,TGTGCCAGCAGCGCCGGAAGGGAAAACTATGGCTACACCTTC,CASSAGRENYGYTF
-,TRBV4-1,TRBD1,TRBJ1-5,TGCGCCAGCAGCCAAGATAATACAGGGGCCTTCAATCAGCCCCAGCATTTT,CASSQDNTGAFNQPQHF
-,TRBV28,TRBD1,TRBJ1-5,TGTGCCAGCACTACCACAGGGGGTGGGAATCAGCCCCAGCATTTT,CASTTTGGGNQPQHF
-,TRBV29-1,-,TRBJ2-1,TGCAGCGTTGGCCTATACAATGAGCAGTTCTTC,CSVGLYNEQFF
-,TRBV2,-,TRBJ1-5,TGTGCCAGCAGTCCCCCCGGACGGAGGGAGAGGAATCAGCCCCAGCATTTT,CASSPPGRRERNQPQHF
-,TRBV27,-,TRBJ2-3,TGTGCCAGCAGTTTTAGTGACACATCAAGCACGCAGTATTTT,CASSFSDTSSTQYF
-,TRBV5-6,-,TRBJ1-1,TGTGCCAGCAGCACCCGCAGGGTGAACACTGAAGCTTTCTTT,CASSTRRVNTEAFF
-,TRBV5-8,TRBD1,TRBJ2-5,TGTGCCAGCAGCTTGCAGGGGGCGGCGGGGGAGACCCAGTACTTC,CASSLQGAAGETQYF
-,TRBV5-1,-,TRBJ1-1,TGCGCCAGCTGCGAACTCGATACGAACACTGAAGCTTTCTTT,CASCELDTNTEAFF
once,TRBV27,-,TRBJ2-3,TGTGCCAGCAGTTTACCCCCAACGGGGCAGGCAACAGATACGCAGTATTTT,CASSLPPTGQATDTQYF